This entry features one T cell receptor (beta chain) sequence. As yet, its antigen is unknown. Other DNA sequences in the sample encode the same CDR3. Data came from immunoSEQ multiplex PCR; TCRdb stores just in-frame clones and leaves some out. Of approximately 52,000 clones in the sample, about nine tenths were seen once. This CDR3 is 13 amino acids long. CDR1 and CDR2 (germline): SEHNR, FQNEAQ (reference sequence). J gave up 3 bases and V 5 bases, and 3 bases lay outside the gene matches. The time point is: cycle 4 day 1 (C4D1), after more than five weeks of nivolumab. Following autologous stem cell transplantation, relapse occurred in every patient, and exposure to brentuximab vedotin varied. This sample is drawn from a study of PD-1 blockade in classical Hodgkin lymphoma. Broader study findings: As was reported, newly diagnosed patients showed lower baseline TCR diversity than healthy donors did. The diversity seen at baseline in complete responders resembled that of newly diagnosed patients. CD4+ but not CD8+ TCR diversity rose significantly by C4D1.

This chain joins TRBV7-9 and TRBJ2-5; 7 positions agree with TRBD1. The sequences come from peripheral blood mononuclear cells (PBMCs), collected before the fourth cycle of nivolumab. This receptor was identified in a human donor with classical Hodgkin lymphoma. Here the CDR3 DNA reads TGTGCCAGCAGCCGGGACAGCGAAGAGACCCAGTACTTC. Amino acids: CASSRDSEETQYF. Full variable domain (missing parts from reference TRBV7-9 and TRBJ2-5): DTGVSQNPRHKITKRGQNVTFRCDPISEHNRLYWYRQTLGQGPEFLTYFQNEAQLEKSRLLSDRFSAERPKGSFSTLEIQRTEQGDSAMYLCASSRDSEETQYFGPGTRLLVL.